This T cell receptor beta chain was profiled in a study of monozygotic twins with inflammatory bowel disease. The germline gives CDR1 SGHAT, CDR2 FQNNGV. The CDR3 has 19 amino acids. Nested amplification of TCRalpha and TCRbeta cDNA involved two PCRs of around 15 and 9 cycles. TCRdb reprocessed the 5' RACE reads and stores each CDR3 protein as one record, lacking DNA. This sample carries about 330,000 distinct CDR3 sequences, with around 2% going to the ten biggest clones. Worth noting for this clonotype: The antigen is not known.

It was from whole blood, with no T cell sorting, that total RNA was isolated. Study-level findings and limits: Different T cell subtypes could not be distinguished. Repertoire likeness was no different across concordant and discordant twins, perhaps owing to restricted power.

The V call is TRBV11-2, the J call TRBJ2-3; the D gene TCRdb calls, TRBD2, cannot be checked with no DNA. This TCR derives from a human donor with ulcerative colitis or Crohn's disease, or a healthy co-twin of an affected twin (not recorded which). Sequencing was carried out using blood. The CDR3 loop is CASSLVPVKVAGVVDTQYF.